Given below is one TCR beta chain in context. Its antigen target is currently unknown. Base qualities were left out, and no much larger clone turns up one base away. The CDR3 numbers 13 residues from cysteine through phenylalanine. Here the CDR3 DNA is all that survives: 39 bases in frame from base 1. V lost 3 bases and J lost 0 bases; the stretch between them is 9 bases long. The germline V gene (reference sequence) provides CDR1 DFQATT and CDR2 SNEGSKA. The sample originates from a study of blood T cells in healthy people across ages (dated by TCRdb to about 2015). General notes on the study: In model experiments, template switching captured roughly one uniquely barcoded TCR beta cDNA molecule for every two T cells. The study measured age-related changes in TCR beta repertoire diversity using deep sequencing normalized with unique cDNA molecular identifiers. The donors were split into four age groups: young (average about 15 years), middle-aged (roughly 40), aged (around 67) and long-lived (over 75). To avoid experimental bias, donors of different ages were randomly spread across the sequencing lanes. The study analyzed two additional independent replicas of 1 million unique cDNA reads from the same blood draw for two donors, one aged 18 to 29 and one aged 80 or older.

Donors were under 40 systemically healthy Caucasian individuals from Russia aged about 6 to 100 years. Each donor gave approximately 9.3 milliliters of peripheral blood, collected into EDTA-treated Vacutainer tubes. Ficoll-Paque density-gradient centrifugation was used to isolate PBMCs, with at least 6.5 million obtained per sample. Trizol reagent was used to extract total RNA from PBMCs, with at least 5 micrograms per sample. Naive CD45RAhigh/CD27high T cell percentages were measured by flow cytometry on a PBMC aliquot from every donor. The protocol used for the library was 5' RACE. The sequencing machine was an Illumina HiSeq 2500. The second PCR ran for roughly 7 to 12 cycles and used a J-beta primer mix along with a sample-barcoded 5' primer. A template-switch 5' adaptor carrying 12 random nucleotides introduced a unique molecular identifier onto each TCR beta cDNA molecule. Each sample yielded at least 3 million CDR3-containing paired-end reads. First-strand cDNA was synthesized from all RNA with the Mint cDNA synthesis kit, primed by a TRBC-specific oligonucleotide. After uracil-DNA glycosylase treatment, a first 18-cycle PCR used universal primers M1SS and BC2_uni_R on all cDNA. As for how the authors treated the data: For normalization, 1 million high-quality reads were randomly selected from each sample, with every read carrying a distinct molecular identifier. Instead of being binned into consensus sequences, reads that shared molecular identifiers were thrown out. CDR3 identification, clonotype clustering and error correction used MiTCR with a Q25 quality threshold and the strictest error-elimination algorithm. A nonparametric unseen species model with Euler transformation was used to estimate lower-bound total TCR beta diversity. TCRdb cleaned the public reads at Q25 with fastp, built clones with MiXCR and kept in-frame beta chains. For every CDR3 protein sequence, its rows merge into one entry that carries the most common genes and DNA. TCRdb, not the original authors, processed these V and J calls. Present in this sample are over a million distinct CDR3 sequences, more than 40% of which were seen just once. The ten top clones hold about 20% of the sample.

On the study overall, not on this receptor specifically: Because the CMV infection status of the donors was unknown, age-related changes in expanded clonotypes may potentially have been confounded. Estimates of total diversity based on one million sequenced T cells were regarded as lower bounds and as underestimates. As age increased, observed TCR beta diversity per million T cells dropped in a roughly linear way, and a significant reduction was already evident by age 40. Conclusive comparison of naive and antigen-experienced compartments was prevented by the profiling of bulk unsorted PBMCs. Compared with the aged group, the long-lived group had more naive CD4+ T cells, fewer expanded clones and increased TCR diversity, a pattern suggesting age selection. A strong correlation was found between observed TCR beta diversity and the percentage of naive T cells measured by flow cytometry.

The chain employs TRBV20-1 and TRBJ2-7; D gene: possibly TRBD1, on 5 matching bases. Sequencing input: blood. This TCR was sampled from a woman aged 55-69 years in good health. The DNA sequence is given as TGCAGTGCTAGGACAGCCGGCTCCTACGAGCAGTACTTC. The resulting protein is CSARTAGSYEQYF.